This TCR beta chain was sequenced in a study of T cells after yellow fever vaccination. Whole-study findings and limits: Post-booster reappearance was seen for most primary-vaccination clones (about 96% CD4, around 88% CD8).

A single record per CDR3 protein comes from TCRdb applying MiXCR to the 5' RACE reads. Of 40,000 to 50,000 distinct CDR3 sequences in the sample, roughly 6.4% were seen once. Germline V gene lookup returns CDR1 SGHNT and CDR2 YENEEA. This CDR3 comprises 15 residues. V was pared by 5 bases and J by 3 bases, with 14 bases between. This clonotype was recorded at least ten times. The chain couples TRBV11-3 to TRBJ2-1; D tentatively fits TRBD1 or TRBD2 (7 bases each). The clonotype was recovered from a man aged 25-45 years who received the YFV17D yellow fever vaccine. Sequencing was performed on CD8+ T cells not binding an NS4B(214-222) dextramer, sorted from PBMCs, taken 45 days after the yellow fever booster vaccination. The CDR3 nucleotides are TGTGCCAGCAGCCAGGGGGGGGACAACTACAATGAGCAGTTCTTC. Protein: CASSQGGDNYNEQFF.